What follows are 14 T cell receptor beta chains derived from one specimen sequenced in a study of T cell responses to AZD1222 COVID-19 vaccine. This table comes from immunoSEQ multiplex PCR, and its TCRdb copy is limited to in-frame clones, with some not included. The table has 52,000 or so clones, around 85% seen once. The sample consisted of peripheral blood, taken on day 0 of MenACWY control vaccination. Source of these receptors: an adult in good health.

This chain links TRBV28 with TRBJ2-1; 10 nucleotides agree with TRBD2. Germline V gene lookup returns CDR1 MDHEN and CDR2 SYDVKM. This CDR3 region has 13 residues. J gave up 9 bases and V 5 bases, and 4 bases lay outside the gene matches. The CDR3 spells CASSSGRVPEQFF. CDR3 bases: TGTGCCAGCAGTAGCGGGAGGGTTCCTGAGCAGTTCTTC.

The J gene is TRBJ2-2, the V gene TRBV6-5; TRBD1 aligns across 8 bases. Germline values: CDR1 MNHEY, CDR2 SVGAGI. This CDR3 region has 14 residues. The J segment lost 5 bases and the V segment lost 6 bases, leaving 5 bases of the junction unmatched. The CDR3 coding sequence is TGTGCCAGCAGAGCAGGGGGCCGGACCGGGGAGCTGTTTTTT. This sequence encodes CASRAGGRTGELFF.

CDR3 residues: CASSGPGLDEQFF. As DNA, the CDR3 is TGTGCCAGCAGCGGACCGGGACTAGACGAGCAGTTCTTC. The chain uses TRBV6-5 and TRBJ2-1; 8 nucleotides align to TRBD2. Losses at the gene ends were 6 bases for V and 10 bases for J; bases not matched to a gene: 8. The CDR3 consists of 13 residues. CDR1 is MNHEY, CDR2 SVGAGI, per germline.

The J gene is TRBJ2-7, the V gene TRBV7-2; 9 nucleotides match TRBD1. There are 16 residues in the CDR3. Germline CDR1 and CDR2: SGHTA and FQGNSA. The V and J ends lost 4 bases and 4 bases, in that order; junction bases with no gene match: 11. The CDR3 DNA reads TGTGCCAGCAGCTCGGCGGCGAGGACAGGGGTATACGAGCAGTACTTC. Amino acid sequence: CASSSAARTGVYEQYF.

The rearrangement links TRBV7-8 to TRBJ1-1; no definite D call. CDR1 is SGHVS, CDR2 FQNEAQ, per germline. With 5 bases removed from V and 4 bases from J, the gap between germline ends came to 11 bases. This CDR3 is built from 13 residues. The CDR3 DNA sequence: TGTGCCAGCAGCCGACCCGAGGGCACTGAAGCTTTCTTT. Residues: CASSRPEGTEAFF.

The V call is TRBV4-2, the J call TRBJ2-1; TRBD2 agrees at 10 bases. Germline-derived CDR1 and CDR2 are LGHNA and YNFKEQ. The CDR3 runs 15 residues. J gave up 8 bases and V 2 bases, and 6 bases lay outside the gene matches. The DNA for the CDR3 is TGTGCCAGCAGCCAACTAGCGGGAGCTGAGGATGAGCAGTTCTTC. It is translated as CASSQLAGAEDEQFF.

The chain couples TRBV4-3 to TRBJ2-2; D is uncertain. Looked up from germline, CDR1 is LGHNA and CDR2 is YSLEER. The CDR3 is 16 residues long. Trimming took 0 bases from V and 1 from J, leaving 9 bases between them. The CDR3 reads CASSQDRGVNTGELFF. CDR3 nucleotide sequence: TGCGCCAGCAGCCAAGATAGAGGCGTGAACACCGGGGAGCTGTTTTTT.

The rearrangement links TRBV20-1 to TRBJ2-3; 7 bases fit TRBD1. V trimming: 1 base; J trimming: 11 bases; junction bases outside the gene matches: 3. This CDR3 is built from 11 residues. Germline CDR1 and CDR2: DFQATT and SNEGSKA (reference sequence). The CDR3 protein is CSARGDSEQYF. The CDR3 region has the DNA TGCAGTGCTAGAGGGGACAGCGAGCAGTATTTT.

This chain uses TRBV7-2 with TRBJ2-1; D may be TRBD2 (6 bases). Trimming removed 6 bases at V and 1 base at J, with 10 bases between. Germline V gene sequence: CDR1 SGHTA, CDR2 FQGNSA. The CDR3 contains 14 residues. The DNA for the CDR3 is TGTGCCAGCAGTGGAGGGCGGTCCTACAATGAGCAGTTCTTC. Translated: CASSGGRSYNEQFF.

V usage is TRBV19 and J usage is TRBJ2-2; the match to TRBD2 covers 8 bases. Germline lookup yields CDR1 LNHDA and CDR2 SQIVND (reference sequence). V was clipped by 5 bases and J by 7 bases; unmatched bases: 9. The CDR3 totals 15 residues. CDR3 amino acids: CASSPSGLEIGELFF. For the CDR3, the DNA is TGTGCCAGTAGTCCGTCGGGACTAGAGATCGGGGAGCTGTTTTTT.

The rearrangement joins TRBV4-3 to TRBJ2-4, with D maybe TRBD1 (6 bases). Germline CDR1 LGHNA, CDR2 YSLEER. The CDR3 is 15 amino acids. Deletions cut 3 bases from V and 0 bases from J, with 9 bases between. CDR3 protein: CASSQGHLAKNIQYF. The CDR3 coding sequence is TGCGCCAGCAGCCAGGGACATTTAGCCAAAAACATTCAGTACTTC.

The DNA for the CDR3 is TGTGCCAGCAGTTTCTATAGCAATCAGCCCCAGCATTTT. It specifies CASSFYSNQPQHF. The rearrangement joins TRBV28 to TRBJ1-5; D gene ambiguous. CDR1 and CDR2 from the germline V gene are MDHEN and SYDVKM. V was cut by 3 bases and J by 0 bases, with 3 bases left in between. The CDR3 has 13 amino acids. Full variable domain (missing parts from reference TRBV28 and TRBJ1-5): DVKVTQSSRYLVKRTGEKVFLECVQDMDHENMFWYRQDPGLGLRLIYFSYDVKMKEKGDIPEGYSVSREKKERFSLILESASTNQTSMYLCASSFYSNQPQHFGDGTRLSIL.

The rearrangement joins TRBV7-9 to TRBJ2-3; a weak D match, TRBD2 (6 bases). V was clipped by 5 bases and J by 2 bases, with 20 bases between them. In germline, CDR1 is SEHNR, CDR2 FQNEAQ (reference sequence). The CDR3 is 17 residues long. The CDR3 spells CASSPRGRGGVTDTQYF. CDR3 DNA sequence: TGTGCCAGCAGCCCGAGAGGCCGGGGAGGAGTCACAGATACGCAGTATTTT.

This chain uses TRBV19 with TRBJ2-2; 9 bases fit TRBD1. The V gene end was trimmed by 6 bases and the J gene end by 0 bases; junction bases not matched to a gene: 2. The CDR3 covers 15 residues. Germline CDR1 and CDR2: LNHDA and SQIVND (reference sequence). CDR3 in DNA: TGTGCCAGTAGGACAGGGGGACCGAACACCGGGGAGCTGTTTTTT. The encoded protein is CASRTGGPNTGELFF.